This TCR beta chain was observed in a study of blood T cell repertoires in COVID-19. About the research overall: The study drew acute and convalescent COVID-19 samples from the United States, Italy and Spain. Sources were T cells, B-cell-depleted T cells, or PBMCs; the material itself was cDNA or gDNA.

This CDR3 is built from 15 residues. Germline V CDR1 and CDR2: MNHEY, SVGAGI. Trimming shortened V by 0 bases and J by 6 bases, and 11 bases separated the two germline ends. Authors' methods: Nucleated cell counts were estimated from reference gene primer amplification. Profiling relied on immunoSEQ multiplex PCR, and the TCRdb table lists in-frame clones only, not all of them. The D gene and trimming were derived from the DNA, and the V and J assignments and clone size from that table. The table records about 36,000 clones, just under 85% of them present only once. V and J are TRBV6-5 and TRBJ1-4; D remains unclear. This TCR came from a human donor in a cohort sampled during active COVID-19. Sequenced: peripheral blood. CDR3 sequence reads: CASSYSGGRDEKLFF. For the CDR3, the DNA is TGTGCCAGCAGTTACTCGGGAGGGAGGGATGAAAAACTGTTTTTT.